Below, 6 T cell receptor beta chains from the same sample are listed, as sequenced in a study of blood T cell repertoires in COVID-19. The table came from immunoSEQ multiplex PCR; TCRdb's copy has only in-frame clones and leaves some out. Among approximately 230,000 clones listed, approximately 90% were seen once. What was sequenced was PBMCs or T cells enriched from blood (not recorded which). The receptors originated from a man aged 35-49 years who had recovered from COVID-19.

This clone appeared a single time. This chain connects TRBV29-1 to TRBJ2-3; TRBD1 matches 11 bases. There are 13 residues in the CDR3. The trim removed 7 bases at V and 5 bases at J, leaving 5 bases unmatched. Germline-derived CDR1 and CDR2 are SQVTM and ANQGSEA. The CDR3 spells CSGGTGGVDTQYF. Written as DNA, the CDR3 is TGCAGCGGGGGGACAGGGGGAGTAGATACGCAGTATTTT.

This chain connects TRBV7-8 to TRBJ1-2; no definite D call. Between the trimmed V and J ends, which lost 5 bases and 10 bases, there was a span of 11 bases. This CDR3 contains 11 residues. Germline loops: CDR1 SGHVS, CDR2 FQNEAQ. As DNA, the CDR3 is TGTGCCAGCAGCCGCTATCGTGACTACACCTTC. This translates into CASSRYRDYTF. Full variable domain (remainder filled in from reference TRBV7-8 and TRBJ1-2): GAGVSQSPRYKVAKRGQDVALRCDPISGHVSLFWYQQALGQGPEFLTYFQNEAQLDKSGLPSDRFFAERPEGSVSTLKIQRTQQEDSAVYLCASSRYRDYTFGSGTRLTVV.

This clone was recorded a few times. The chain's CDR3 is CASMMVAGGSGELFF. The DNA of the CDR3 is TGTGCCAGCATGATGGTAGCGGGAGGTTCGGGGGAGCTGTTTTTT. The chain joins TRBV2 to TRBJ2-2; 10 nucleotides align to TRBD2. Trimming took 7 bases from V and 8 from J; bases not matched to a gene: 10. The V gene's germline CDR1 is SNHLY and CDR2 FYNNEI. This CDR3 comprises 15 residues.

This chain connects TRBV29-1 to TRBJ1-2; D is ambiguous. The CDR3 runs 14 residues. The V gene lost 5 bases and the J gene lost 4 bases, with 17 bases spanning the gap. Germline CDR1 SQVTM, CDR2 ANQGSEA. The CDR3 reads CSVLSGSSGYGYTF. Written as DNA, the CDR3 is TGCAGCGTTCTTTCCGGGTCCTCGGGCTATGGCTACACCTTC.

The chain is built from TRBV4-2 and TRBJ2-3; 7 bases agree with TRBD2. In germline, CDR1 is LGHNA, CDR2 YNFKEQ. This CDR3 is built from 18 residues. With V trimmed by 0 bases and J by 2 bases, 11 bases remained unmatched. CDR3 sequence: CASSQDWRAGVFTDTQYF. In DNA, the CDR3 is TGTGCCAGCAGCCAAGATTGGCGGGCGGGAGTCTTCACAGATACGCAGTATTTT.

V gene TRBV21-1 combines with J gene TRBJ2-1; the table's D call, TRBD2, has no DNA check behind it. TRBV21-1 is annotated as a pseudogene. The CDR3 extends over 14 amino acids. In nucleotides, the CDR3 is TGTGCCATGGGGGGACTAGCGGGAAACAATGAGCAGTTCTTC. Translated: CAMGGLAGNNEQFF.